This note documents a single TCR beta chain sequence. The data are from a study of T cell clones after liver transplantation. Study information: Standard immunosuppression, with no induction, continued until 12-24 months after transplant.

This CDR3 contains 16 residues. Germline V gene lookup returns CDR1 MNHEY and CDR2 SMNVEV (reference sequence). Unmatched junction bases numbered 9, after V lost 4 bases and J lost 3 bases. The data were produced by immunoSEQ multiplex PCR, yet TCRdb's version contains in-frame clones alone and is incomplete. The sample includes over 15,000 clones, more than 75% of them seen just once. This chain connects TRBV27 to TRBJ2-5; TRBD1 matches 9 bases. The sequenced sample was CD8+ T cells from blood, obtained around 50 months after liver transplant. The clonotype originates from a human patient who received a liver transplant. Some T cells may be graft donor cells. CDR3: CASSSPARDREETQYF. CDR3 DNA sequence: TGTGCCAGCAGTTCGCCCGCCCGGGACAGGGAAGAGACCCAGTACTTC.